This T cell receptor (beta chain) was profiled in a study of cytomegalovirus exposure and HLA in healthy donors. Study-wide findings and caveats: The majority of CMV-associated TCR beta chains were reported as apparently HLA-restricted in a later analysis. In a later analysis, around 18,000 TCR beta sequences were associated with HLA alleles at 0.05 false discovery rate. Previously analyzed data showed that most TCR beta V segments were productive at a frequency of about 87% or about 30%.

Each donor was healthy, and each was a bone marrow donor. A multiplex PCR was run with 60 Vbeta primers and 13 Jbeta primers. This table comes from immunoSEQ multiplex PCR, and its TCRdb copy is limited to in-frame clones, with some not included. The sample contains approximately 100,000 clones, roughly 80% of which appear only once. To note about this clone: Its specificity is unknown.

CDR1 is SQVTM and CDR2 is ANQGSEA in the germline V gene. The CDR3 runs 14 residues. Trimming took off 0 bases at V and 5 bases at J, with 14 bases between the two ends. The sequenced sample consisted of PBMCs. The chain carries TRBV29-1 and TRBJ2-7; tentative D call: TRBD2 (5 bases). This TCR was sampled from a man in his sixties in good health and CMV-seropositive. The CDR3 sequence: CSVEDPQRGHEQYF. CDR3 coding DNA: TGCAGCGTTGAAGATCCCCAACGGGGTCACGAGCAGTACTTC.